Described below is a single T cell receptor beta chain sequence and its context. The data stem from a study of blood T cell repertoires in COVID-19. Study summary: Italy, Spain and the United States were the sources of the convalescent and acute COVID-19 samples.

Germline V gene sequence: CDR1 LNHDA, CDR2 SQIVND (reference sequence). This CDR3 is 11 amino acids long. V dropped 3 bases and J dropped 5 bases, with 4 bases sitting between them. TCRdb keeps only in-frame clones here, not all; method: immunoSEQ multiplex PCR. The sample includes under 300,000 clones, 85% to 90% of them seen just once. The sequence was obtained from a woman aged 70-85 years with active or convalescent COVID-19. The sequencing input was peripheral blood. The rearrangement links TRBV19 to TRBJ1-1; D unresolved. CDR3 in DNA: TGTGCCAGTAGTATCACAACTGAAGCTTTCTTT. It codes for CASSITTEAFF. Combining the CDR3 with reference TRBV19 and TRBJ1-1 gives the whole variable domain DGGITQSPKYLFRKEGQNVTLSCEQNLNHDAMYWYRQDPGQGLRLIYYSQIVNDFQKGDIAEGYSVSREKKESFPLTVTSAQKNPTAFYLCASSITTEAFFGQGTRLTVV.